Listed here are 8 T cell receptor beta chains from one sample, sequenced in a study of shared clonotypes between healthy human individuals. The table came from immunoSEQ multiplex PCR; TCRdb's copy has only in-frame clones and leaves some out. There are a few hundred thousand clones in the sample; just over 75% occur only once, and more than 10% lies in the top ten. The specimen sequenced was PBMCs. The receptors stem from a woman aged 40 to 49 in good health. Some clones in this sample may be carry-over from other donors' samples.

CDR3 sequence: CSVGGGVGYEQYF. As DNA, the CDR3 is TGCAGCGTCGGTGGGGGAGTGGGCTACGAGCAGTACTTC. The chain joins TRBV29-1 to TRBJ2-7; either TRBD1 or TRBD2 may fit D (5 bases each). V was shortened by 6 bases and J by 3 bases, with 15 bases between the two germline ends. CDR3 length: 13 residues. CDR1 SQVTM and CDR2 ANQGSEA come from the germline V gene.

This clone appeared a single time. The V call is TRBV11-3, the J call TRBJ2-7; tentatively, D is TRBD1 (6 bases). The germline V and J ends were trimmed by 1 base and 6 bases, with 10 bases remaining between them. The germline V gene encodes CDR1 SGHNT and CDR2 YENEEA. The CDR3 runs to 13 residues. Here the CDR3 reads CASSLGGLGEQYF. The CDR3 nucleotides are TGTGCCAGCAGCTTAGGGGGGCTTGGCGAGCAGTACTTC.

The chain uses TRBV28 and TRBJ1-1; 7 bases line up with TRBD1. Unmatched junction bases numbered 9, after V lost 6 bases and J lost 11 bases. The CDR3 sequence is 12 residues long. From germline, CDR1 is MDHEN and CDR2 SYDVKM. The CDR3 DNA follows: TGTGCCAGCAGCCAAACAGGGGATCGGGCTTTCTTT. Translation gives CASSQTGDRAFF.

The genes are TRBV5-6 and TRBJ2-2; no clear D gene. Trimming cost V 0 bases and J 6 bases, with 15 bases left between them. This CDR3 is built from 16 residues. Germline-derived CDR1 and CDR2 are SGHDT and YYEEEE. The CDR3, as DNA: TGTGCCAGCAGCTTGGATCTGGGAAAGGCGGCCGGGGAGCTGTTTTTT. This translates into CASSLDLGKAAGELFF. Drawing the rest from reference TRBV5-6 and TRBJ2-2, the complete variable domain is DAGVTQSPTHLIKTRGQQVTLRCSPKSGHDTVSWYQQALGQGPQFIFQYYEEEERQRGNFPDRFSGHQFPNYSSELNVNALLLGDSALYLCASSLDLGKAAGELFFGEGSRLTVL.

This sequence joins TRBV30 and TRBJ1-2; D ambiguous. Trimming took off 2 bases at V and 6 bases at J, with 7 bases between the two ends. CDR3 size: 11 residues. Germline CDR1 GTSNPN, CDR2 SVGIG (reference sequence). CDR3 sequence reads: CAWSPPNGYTF. The CDR3 bases are TGTGCCTGGAGTCCCCCAAATGGCTACACCTTC. The full variable domain, in which reference TRBV30 and TRBJ1-2 provide the parts outside the CDR3, is SQTIHQWPATLVQPVGSPLSLECTVEGTSNPNLYWYRQAAGRGLQLLFYSVGIGQISSEVPQNLSASRPQDRQFILSSKKLLLSDSGFYLCAWSPPNGYTFGSGTRLTVV.

The chain is built from TRBV30 and TRBJ2-2, with TRBD2 matching over 8 bases. The CDR3 length is 15 residues. Germline trimming cut 1 base from V and 4 bases from J; bases unmatched to any gene: 5. The germline gives CDR1 GTSNPN, CDR2 SVGIG (reference sequence). The CDR3 coding sequence is TGTGCCTGGAGTGGACTAGCGCTAAGCACCGGGGAGCTGTTTTTT. Translating it yields CAWSGLALSTGELFF.

The genes are TRBV10-3 and TRBJ2-2; D perhaps matches TRBD2 (7 bases). With 10 bases removed from V and 2 bases from J, the gap between germline ends came to 14 bases. Germline CDR1 and CDR2: ENHRY and SYGVKD. The CDR3 totals 14 residues. The DNA for the CDR3 is TGTGCCACAACAAGGGGGGGTAACACCGGGGAGCTGTTTTTT. As protein: CATTRGGNTGELFF.

This chain links TRBV30 with TRBJ2-1; 7 bases are a match to TRBD1. Trimming at V came to 0 bases and at J to 4 bases, leaving 6 bases not matched to a gene. The CDR3 spans 15 residues. Looked up from germline, CDR1 is GTSNPN and CDR2 is SVGIG (reference sequence). CDR3 DNA sequence: TGTGCCTGGAGTGTACTGGGACAGATATACAATGAGCAGTTCTTC. It is translated as CAWSVLGQIYNEQFF.